This TCR beta chain was sequenced during a study (dated by TCRdb to 2015 to 2016). Libraries were prepared through RT-PCR. Sequencing instrument: Illumina MiSeq. In-frame beta chains were kept once TCRdb had trimmed the public reads at Q25 with fastp and called clones with MiXCR. CDR3 protein duplicates are merged, each entry listing the most common genes and DNA. The sample table holds more than 550,000 distinct CDR3 sequences, of which approximately 15% were seen once. The ten largest clones capture 3% to 4.5% of the sample. The sample holds many counts of this clonotype. Its antigen remains undetermined. Base-call qualities are not available, and no considerably larger clone is one nucleotide away. Based on the germline V gene (reference sequence), the CDR1 and CDR2 sequences are DFQATT and SNEGSKA. V is cut back by 0 bases and J by 6 bases, with 10 bases in the junction unmatched. Taken from cysteine to phenylalanine, the CDR3 has 17 residues. Only the CDR3 DNA stays, 51 bases, in frame from base 1.

The sample comprised memory CD4+ T cells from blood. This sequence originates from a female donor in good health, serving as a healthy control. The V and J genes are TRBV20-1 and TRBJ2-2, with 10 bases in between that match TRBD2. The bases read TGCAGTGCTAGAGAGTTGGGAGCGGGAGGGTTCTCCGGGGAGCTGTTTTTT. This sequence encodes CSARELGAGGFSGELFF.